Following are 21 T cell receptor beta chains from one sample sequenced in a study of beta chain features in type 1 diabetes. Findings of the study overall: Among patients with Type 1 diabetes, TCRB CDR3s were moderately but significantly shorter in every one of the four CD4+ subsets.

These receptors are not linked to any known antigen. Expressed TCRB transcripts were sequenced because the entire RNA isolate underwent reverse transcription. Some clones are missing from TCRdb's copy, which holds only in-frame ones; the method was immunoSEQ multiplex PCR. The sample lists over 650,000 clones, over 12% occurring once. The source material was naive CD4+ T cells from blood. Source of these receptors: a man between 18 and 35 years old with type 1 diabetes.

The chain couples TRBV11-1 to TRBJ2-3, with 7 bases lining up with TRBD1. The germline V gene has CDR1 SGHAT and CDR2 FQDESV (reference sequence). The CDR3 loop spans 15 amino acids. Germline trimming cut 5 bases from V and 0 bases from J; bases unmatched to any gene: 5. In DNA form, the CDR3 reads TGTGCCAGCAGCATGCCGGGACAGAGCACAGATACGCAGTATTTT. Its translation: CASSMPGQSTDTQYF.

This clone came up a few times. V is TRBV30 and J is TRBJ1-5; 7 bases align to TRBD1. V shed 4 bases, J shed 2 bases, and the junction held 5 bases outside the gene matches. The germline gives CDR1 GTSNPN, CDR2 SVGIG (reference sequence). The CDR3 runs 14 residues. The CDR3 loop is CAWNRGAGNQPQHF. The CDR3 DNA follows: TGTGCCTGGAACAGGGGCGCGGGCAATCAGCCCCAGCATTTT.

This clone was picked up a small number of times. The genes are TRBV30 and TRBJ2-5, with TRBD1 matching 8 bases. Germline trimming cut 0 bases from V and 4 bases from J; bases unmatched to any gene: 7. Germline V gene lookup returns CDR1 GTSNPN and CDR2 SVGIG (reference sequence). The CDR3 covers 15 residues. The CDR3 spells CAWSVAGGKGETQYF. Here the CDR3 DNA reads TGTGCCTGGAGTGTGGCAGGGGGCAAGGGAGAGACCCAGTACTTC.

This clone was recorded a few times. V and J are TRBV18 and TRBJ1-4; 8 bases agree with TRBD1. CDR1 and CDR2 (germline): KGHSH, LQKENI. V lost 4 bases to trimming and J lost 4 bases; unmatched junction nucleotides: 2. This CDR3 is 14 amino acids long. In nucleotides, the CDR3 is TGTGCCAGCTCACGACAGGGGATTAATGAAAAACTGTTTTTT. As protein: CASSRQGINEKLFF. Complete variable domain (other parts from reference TRBV18 and TRBJ1-4): NAGVMQNPRHLVRRRGQEARLRCSPMKGHSHVYWYRQLPEEGLKFMVYLQKENIIDESGMPKERFSAEFPKEGPSILRIQQVVRGDSAAYFCASSRQGINEKLFFGSGTQLSVL.

This chain's CDR3 is CASSPLVGSGSGGNEQFF. CDR3 bases: TGTGCCAGCAGCCCTCTGGTGGGTAGCGGGAGTGGGGGTAATGAGCAGTTCTTC. The chain has TRBV7-9 and TRBJ2-1; 9 bases agree with TRBD2. Germline V gene lookup returns CDR1 SEHNR and CDR2 FQNEAQ (reference sequence). The CDR3 runs 18 residues. The J segment lost 7 bases and the V segment lost 5 bases, leaving 18 bases of the junction unmatched.

The genes are TRBV6-1 and TRBJ2-3; D remains ambiguous. The germline V and J ends were trimmed by 6 bases and 0 bases, with 7 bases remaining between them. The CDR3 is made up of 13 amino acids. The germline V gene encodes CDR1 MNHNS and CDR2 SASEGT. CDR3: CASRDGSTDTQYF. The DNA of the CDR3 is TGTGCCAGCAGGGACGGAAGCACAGATACGCAGTATTTT.

This chain connects TRBV6-5 to TRBJ2-5, with 15 bases matching TRBD2. The CDR3 totals 16 residues. V lost 4 bases, J lost 2 bases, and 2 bases stayed unmatched. CDR1 and CDR2 from the germline V gene are MNHEY and SVGAGI. The CDR3 reads CASSSGLAGGQETQYF. CDR3 sequence (DNA): TGTGCCAGCAGTTCCGGACTAGCGGGGGGGCAAGAGACCCAGTACTTC.

The chain employs TRBV19 and TRBJ1-5; D is undetermined. V gave up 2 bases and J gave up 1 base, with 9 bases separating them. The CDR3 has 15 residues. Germline V gene lookup returns CDR1 LNHDA and CDR2 SQIVND (reference sequence). The DNA of the CDR3 is TGTGCCAGTAGTATAAAGGGCTCCAGCAATCAGCCCCAGCATTTT. Encoded protein: CASSIKGSSNQPQHF.

The V call is TRBV5-4, the J call TRBJ1-2; D uncertain. CDR3 length: 11 amino acids. V lost 3 bases to trimming and J lost 2 bases, with 2 bases between them. Germline CDR1 SGHNT, CDR2 YYREEE (reference sequence). The CDR3 protein is CASSSNYGYTF. The CDR3 coding sequence is TGTGCCAGCAGCTCCAACTATGGCTACACCTTC.

The rearrangement links TRBV28 to TRBJ2-6, with D perhaps assigned TRBD1 or TRBD2 (5 bases each). Trimming took off 6 bases at V and 0 bases at J, with 15 bases between the two ends. Germline CDR1 is MDHEN and CDR2 is SYDVKM. The CDR3 length is 17 residues. The CDR3 protein is CASSVRDRPSGANVLTF. DNA for the CDR3: TGTGCCAGCAGCGTCCGGGACCGACCCTCTGGGGCCAACGTCCTGACTTTC.

V usage is TRBV15 and J usage is TRBJ2-5; the D gene is possibly TRBD2 (5 bases). Germline V CDR1 and CDR2: LNHNV, YYDKDF (reference sequence). This CDR3 contains 13 residues. V was clipped by 5 bases and J by 3 bases, with 10 bases between them. CDR3 in amino acids: CATSGGLKETQYF. As DNA, the CDR3 is TGTGCCACCAGCGGCGGACTGAAAGAGACCCAGTACTTC.

Only a few counts were recorded for this clone. The chain combines TRBV30 with TRBJ1-2; D is ambiguous. The CDR3 has 13 residues. V was cut by 5 bases and J by 2 bases, with 12 bases left in between. Germline lookup yields CDR1 GTSNPN and CDR2 SVGIG (reference sequence). CDR3 region: CAWGRYTNYGYTF. The CDR3 region has the DNA TGTGCCTGGGGAAGGTACACGAACTATGGCTACACCTTC.

This clone has more than one count but fewer than ten. This sequence joins TRBV29-1 and TRBJ2-7, with 8 bases matching TRBD1. J was trimmed by 0 bases and V by 3 bases; bases with no gene match: 4. This CDR3 is 14 amino acids long. Germline lookup yields CDR1 SQVTM and CDR2 ANQGSEA. The CDR3, as DNA: TGCAGCGTTGACAGGGGGCCCACCTCCTACGAGCAGTACTTC. Its translation: CSVDRGPTSYEQYF.

In the case of this clone: This sample also contains other DNA sequences that code for the same CDR3. The chain uses TRBV30 and TRBJ1-1; D is ambiguous. The CDR3 loop spans 11 amino acids. Trimming shortened V by 2 bases and J by 4 bases, and 5 bases separated the two germline ends. Germline V gives CDR1 GTSNPN, CDR2 SVGIG (reference sequence). The DNA of the CDR3 is TGTGCCTGGAGTAGAGGCACTGAAGCTTTCTTT. As protein: CAWSRGTEAFF.

This clone has more than one count but fewer than ten. V usage is TRBV7-9 and J usage is TRBJ1-2, with D uncertain. V lost 8 bases, J lost 4 bases, and 14 bases lay in between. The CDR3 has 13 residues. Germline assignment: CDR1 SEHNR and CDR2 FQNEAQ (reference sequence). For the CDR3, the DNA is TGTGCCAGCGAAGCCGACCGCAGCTATGGCTACACCTTC. The encoded protein is CASEADRSYGYTF.

The table lists this clone with a few counts. The chain carries TRBV11-2 and TRBJ2-5; the D gene is possibly TRBD1 (6 bases). Germline lookup yields CDR1 SGHAT and CDR2 FQNNGV. The CDR3 contains 16 residues. The V gene lost 0 bases and the J gene lost 4 bases, with 15 bases spanning the gap. CDR3 residues: CASSLDRAGVGETQYF. The CDR3 bases are TGTGCCAGCAGCTTAGATAGGGCAGGGGTTGGAGAGACCCAGTACTTC.

This clone came up a few times. The same CDR3 also results from other DNA sequences found in this sample. The chain uses TRBV18 and TRBJ2-3, with D uncertain. Per the germline V gene, CDR1 is KGHSH and CDR2 is LQKENI. Trimming took off 3 bases at V and 1 base at J, with 8 bases between the two ends. The CDR3 is made up of 14 amino acids. The CDR3 bases are TGTGCCAGCTCACCCGATCTTGGCACAGATACGCAGTATTTT. Encoded protein: CASSPDLGTDTQYF.

This clone showed up just a few times. The rearrangement uses TRBV5-4 and TRBJ2-3; 7 bases are shared with TRBD2. Germline loops: CDR1 SGHNT, CDR2 YYREEE (reference sequence). The CDR3 covers 16 residues. V lost 6 bases to trimming and J lost 0 bases; unmatched junction nucleotides: 10. CDR3: CASNQGGPASTDTQYF. The CDR3 DNA reads as TGTGCCAGCAACCAGGGAGGGCCAGCTAGCACAGATACGCAGTATTTT. Together with reference TRBV5-4 and TRBJ2-3, the CDR3 gives the full variable domain: ETGVTQSPTHLIKTRGQQVTLRCSSQSGHNTVSWYQQALGQGPQFIFQYYREEENGRGNFPPRFSGLQFPNYSSELNVNALELDDSALYLCASNQGGPASTDTQYFGPGTRLTVL.

The J gene is TRBJ2-3, the V gene TRBV7-9; possibly TRBD1 or TRBD2 for D (5 bases each). V lost 0 bases and J lost 5, with 6 bases in between. Germline-derived CDR1 and CDR2 are SEHNR and FQNEAQ (reference sequence). The CDR3 extends over 13 amino acids. In nucleotides, the CDR3 is TGTGCCAGCAGCTTAGCGGGGGAAGATACGCAGTATTTT. Encoded protein: CASSLAGEDTQYF.

This clone has just a few counts. The chain combines TRBV29-1 with TRBJ2-1, with D possibly matching TRBD2 (7 bases). The V gene's germline CDR1 is SQVTM and CDR2 ANQGSEA. V lost 3 bases, J lost 4 bases, and 10 bases lay in between. CDR3 length: 13 amino acids. DNA for the CDR3: TGCAGCGTTGACGGGGGGACATACAATGAGCAGTTCTTC. It is translated as CSVDGGTYNEQFF.

This clone was seen only a few times. The rearrangement uses TRBV4-1 and TRBJ2-6; TRBD1 agrees at 9 bases. CDR1 is MGHRA, CDR2 YSYEKL, per germline. V gave up 4 bases and J gave up 1 base; unmatched junction bases: 11. CDR3 length: 19 amino acids. CDR3 nucleotide sequence: TGCGCCAGCAGCCCGAGGGTGGGACAGGGATTTTCTGGGGCCAACGTCCTGACTTTC. Encoded protein: CASSPRVGQGFSGANVLTF.